A selection of T cell receptor beta chains follows, all from one sample in a study of CD4+ T cells in melanoma. This table comes from immunoSEQ multiplex PCR, and its TCRdb copy is limited to in-frame clones, with some not included. There are about 140,000 clones in the sample; nearly 95% occur only once, and more than 1.5% lies in the top ten. The source of these receptors is a human donor with melanoma. The CDR3 runs from the conserved cysteine through the conserved F or W. Size tells how often a clone was seen (once, few, many) or the class of an expanded clone, and some rows leave it out.

abundance,v_gene,len,j_gene,CDR3aa
.,TRBV5-6,14,TRBJ2-7,CASSNRQGVYEQYF
.,TRBV7-2,16,TRBJ2-1,CASSPPSGTLTGEQFF
.,TRBV6-5,13,TRBJ1-1,CASLGPGHTEAFF
.,TRBV5-1,14,TRBJ2-5,CASSPGTASETQYF
.,TRBV29-1,14,TRBJ1-3,CSVMGGSSGNTIYF
.,TRBV5-1,15,TRBJ1-3,CASSMGTGGENTIYF
.,TRBV2,13,TRBJ2-1,CASRGRFYNEQFF
.,TRBV7-2,14,TRBJ1-2,CASSLAQGTNGYTF
.,TRBV5-4,16,TRBJ2-3,CASSLWGTGATDTQYF
.,TRBV11-2,15,TRBJ2-5,CASSLVPQDQETQYF
.,TRBV30,14,TRBJ2-7,CAWKRLGERLEQYF
.,TRBV27,16,TRBJ1-4,CASRMAGQTVGEKLFF
once,TRBV4-1,15,TRBJ2-1,CASSQVYAGNNEQFF
.,TRBV11-1,14,TRBJ2-1,CASSFPDRAGEQFF
.,TRBV9,14,TRBJ2-3,CASSVGGRTDTQYF
.,TRBV7-9,17,TRBJ2-5,CASSLVPAGRGQETQYF
.,TRBV27,15,TRBJ2-1,CASSRTGQEYNEQFF
.,TRBV5-1,17,TRBJ2-3,CASSLEGLAGALGTQYF
few,TRBV15,15,TRBJ2-7,CATSRDWSSGGEQYF
.,TRBV18,14,TRBJ2-7,CASSPPTGYYEQYF
.,TRBV6-1,13,TRBJ1-4,CASGAQLNEKLFF
few,TRBV11-2,16,TRBJ2-5,CASSAGLAVDGVTQYF
.,TRBV30,14,TRBJ1-6,CACLPGQGDSPLHF
.,TRBV19,15,TRBJ1-2,CASSGIGTSYYGYTF
.,TRBV9,16,TRBJ2-3,CASSVFGATSTDTQYF
.,TRBV7-2,19,TRBJ2-1,CASSLRPGVAGDAYNEQFF
.,TRBV7-9,16,TRBJ2-5,CASSRGGRGRGETQYF
.,TRBV4-1,17,TRBJ2-4,CASSQSGTGGTKNIQYF
.,TRBV11-2,15,TRBJ2-7,CASSSNPGLVYEQYF
.,TRBV7-3,14,TRBJ1-6,CASSFTGANSPLHF
.,TRBV2,16,TRBJ1-1,CASSLGQGASNTEAFF
.,TRBV7-6,14,TRBJ2-3,CASSFSGGTDTQYF
.,TRBV30,14,TRBJ2-7,CAWNRGGATYEQYF
.,TRBV5-1,15,TRBJ1-2,CASSLVRGQGYGYTF
.,TRBV10-3,18,TRBJ2-4,CAISEASGGAVAKNIQYF
.,TRBV7-2,15,TRBJ1-1,CASSLGGGVNTEAFF
.,TRBV10-2,14,TRBJ1-1,CASSESGRVTEAFF
.,TRBV4-1,17,TRBJ2-1,CASSQGPSGDAYNEQFF
.,TRBV10-2,15,TRBJ2-7,CASSETGQGINEQYF
once,TRBV7-2,13,TRBJ2-5,CASNARYQETQYF
.,TRBV7-6,16,TRBJ2-6,CASSLKVSFGANVLTF
.,TRBV11-1,15,TRBJ2-1,CASSFRRSSYNEQFF
.,TRBV19,13,TRBJ1-2,CASTRDRYYGYTF
.,TRBV5-1,15,TRBJ2-1,CASSTAGRDLGEQFF
.,TRBV14,18,TRBJ1-5,CASSLPGMQTSCNQPQHF
.,TRBV6-5,15,TRBJ1-2,CASSYSRQGRGDYTF
.,TRBV11-2,15,TRBJ1-4,CASSLGQALTEKLFF
.,TRBV5-1,14,TRBJ2-1,CASSLAGQYNEQFF
once,TRBV7-3,14,TRBJ2-1,CASSLQSGYNEQFF
.,TRBV11-2,14,TRBJ2-3,CASSVVLRTDTQYF
.,TRBV6-5,14,TRBJ1-3,CASRLSGSGNTIYF
.,TRBV7-2,15,TRBJ1-1,CASSRQTGGNTEAFF
.,TRBV19,13,TRBJ2-7,CASRLGRGAEQYF
.,TRBV19,15,TRBJ1-5,CASSNPGAVNQPQHF
once,TRBV11-2,15,TRBJ1-4,CASSTTGQGREKLFF
.,TRBV6-5,12,TRBJ1-2,CASSYYGNGYTF
.,TRBV5-6,15,TRBJ2-3,CASSLGSRATDTQYF
.,TRBV5-1,17,TRBJ2-4,CASSLAAWTGPQNIQYF
.,TRBV30,12,TRBJ2-7,CAWDRGTGEQYF